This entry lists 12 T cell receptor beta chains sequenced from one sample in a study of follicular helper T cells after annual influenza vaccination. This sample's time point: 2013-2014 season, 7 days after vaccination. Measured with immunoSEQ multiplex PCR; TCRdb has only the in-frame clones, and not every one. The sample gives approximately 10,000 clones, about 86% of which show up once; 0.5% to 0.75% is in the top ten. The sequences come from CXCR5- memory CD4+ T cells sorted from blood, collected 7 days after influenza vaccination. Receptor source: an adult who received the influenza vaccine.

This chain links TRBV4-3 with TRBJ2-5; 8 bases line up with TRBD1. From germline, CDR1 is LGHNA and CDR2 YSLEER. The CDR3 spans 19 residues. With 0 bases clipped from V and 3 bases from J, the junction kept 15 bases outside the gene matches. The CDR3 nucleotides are TGCGCCAGCAGCCAAGATAGGCCCACCGGACAGGGCGGGGAAGAGACCCAGTACTTC. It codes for CASSQDRPTGQGGEETQYF.

CDR3 coding DNA: TGTGCCAGCAGTCACGACAGCGCGCGTCGTACAGGCTACACCTTC. Amino acid sequence: CASSHDSARRTGYTF. V is TRBV6-4 and J is TRBJ1-2, with TRBD1 as a possible D gene (5 bases). V was trimmed by 5 bases and J by 8 bases, leaving 21 bases between them. The CDR3 contains 15 residues. CDR1 and CDR2 from the germline V gene are MRHNA and SNTAGT.

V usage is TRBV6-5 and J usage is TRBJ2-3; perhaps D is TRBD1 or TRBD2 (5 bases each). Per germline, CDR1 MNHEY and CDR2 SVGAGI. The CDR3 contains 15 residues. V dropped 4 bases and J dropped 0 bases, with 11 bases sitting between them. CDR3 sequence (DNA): TGTGCCAGCAGTTCTCGGGACGGCAGCACAGATACGCAGTATTTT. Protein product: CASSSRDGSTDTQYF.

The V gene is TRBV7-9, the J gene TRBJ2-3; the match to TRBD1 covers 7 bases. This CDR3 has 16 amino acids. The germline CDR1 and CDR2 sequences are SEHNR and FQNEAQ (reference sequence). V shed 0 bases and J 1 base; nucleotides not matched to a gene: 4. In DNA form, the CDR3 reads TGTGCCAGCAGCTTAGCGAGGGACAGCCGCACAGATACGCAGTATTTT. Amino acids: CASSLARDSRTDTQYF. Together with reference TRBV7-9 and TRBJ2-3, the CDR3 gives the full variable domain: DTGVSQNPRHKITKRGQNVTFRCDPISEHNRLYWYRQTLGQGPEFLTYFQNEAQLEKSRLLSDRFSAERPKGSFSTLEIQRTEQGDSAMYLCASSLARDSRTDTQYFGPGTRLTVL.

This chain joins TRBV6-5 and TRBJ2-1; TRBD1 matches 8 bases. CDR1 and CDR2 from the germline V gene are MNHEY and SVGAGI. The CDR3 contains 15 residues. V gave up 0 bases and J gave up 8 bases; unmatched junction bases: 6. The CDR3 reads CASSYSNRGNDEQFF. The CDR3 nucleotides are TGTGCCAGCAGTTACTCGAACAGGGGGAATGATGAGCAGTTCTTC.

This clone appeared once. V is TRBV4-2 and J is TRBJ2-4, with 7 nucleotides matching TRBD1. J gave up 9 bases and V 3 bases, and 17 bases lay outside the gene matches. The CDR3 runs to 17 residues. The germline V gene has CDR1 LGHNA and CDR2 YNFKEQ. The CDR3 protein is CASSQLQQGTEGAIQYF. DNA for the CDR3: TGTGCCAGCAGCCAGCTCCAACAGGGGACGGAAGGGGCCATTCAGTACTTC.

The CDR3 coding sequence is TGTGCCAGCAGCTTAGGAGGGGACGTCTACGAGCAGTACTTC. It yields the protein CASSLGGDVYEQYF. The chain joins TRBV7-8 to TRBJ2-7, with D perhaps assigned TRBD1 or TRBD2 (5 bases each). The V gene lost 1 base and the J gene lost 3 bases, with 10 bases spanning the gap. The CDR3 sequence is 14 residues long. Germline-derived CDR1 and CDR2 are SGHVS and FQNEAQ.

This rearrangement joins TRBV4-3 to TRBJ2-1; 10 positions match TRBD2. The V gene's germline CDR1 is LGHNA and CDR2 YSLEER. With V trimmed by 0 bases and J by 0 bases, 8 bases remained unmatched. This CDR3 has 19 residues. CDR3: CASSQEPFRTSGSYNEQFF. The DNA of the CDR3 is TGCGCCAGCAGCCAAGAGCCTTTTAGGACTAGCGGCTCCTACAATGAGCAGTTCTTC.

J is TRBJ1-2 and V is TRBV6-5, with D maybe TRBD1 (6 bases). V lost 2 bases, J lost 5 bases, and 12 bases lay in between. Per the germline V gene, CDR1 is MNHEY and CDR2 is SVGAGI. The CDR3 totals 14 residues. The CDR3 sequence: CASSYGRGIYGYTF. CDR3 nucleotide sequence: TGTGCCAGCAGTTACGGCAGGGGAATATATGGCTACACCTTC.

CDR3 bases: TGTGCCAGTTCGACCGGGACAGAATTTAATCAGCCCCAGCATTTT. Protein product: CASSTGTEFNQPQHF. The gene calls are TRBV21-1 and TRBJ1-5; the table's D call, TRBD1, was not checked against the DNA. TRBV21-1 is described as a pseudogene. The CDR3 extends over 15 amino acids.

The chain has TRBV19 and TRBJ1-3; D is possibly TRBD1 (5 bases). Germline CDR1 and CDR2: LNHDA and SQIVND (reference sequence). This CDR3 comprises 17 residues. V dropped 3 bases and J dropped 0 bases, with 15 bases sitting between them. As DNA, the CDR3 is TGTGCCAGTAGTATTCAGAGAGGACATATCTCTGGAAACACCATATATTTT. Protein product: CASSIQRGHISGNTIYF. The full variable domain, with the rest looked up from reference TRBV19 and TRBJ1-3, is DGGITQSPKYLFRKEGQNVTLSCEQNLNHDAMYWYRQDPGQGLRLIYYSQIVNDFQKGDIAEGYSVSREKKESFPLTVTSAQKNPTAFYLCASSIQRGHISGNTIYFGEGSWLTVV.

The CDR3 reads CASNRQSQETQYF. CDR3 in DNA: TGTGCCAGCAACAGGCAATCGCAAGAGACCCAGTACTTC. The chain carries TRBV14 and TRBJ2-5; possibly TRBD1 for D (5 bases). CDR1 is SGHDN and CDR2 is FVKESK in the germline V gene. This CDR3 is 13 amino acids long. Trimming pared 7 bases from V and 2 bases from J, leaving 11 bases between.